This passage covers 22 T cell receptor beta chains from one sample sequenced in a study of blood T cell repertoires in COVID-19. Assay used: immunoSEQ multiplex PCR; TCRdb lists only in-frame clones, some missing. This table holds 200,000 or so clones, just over 85% found once. Sequenced input: PBMCs or T cells enriched from blood (not recorded which). The receptors here all came from a middle-aged woman with acute COVID-19.

The V and J genes are TRBV28 and TRBJ1-1, with D perhaps matching TRBD1 (5 bases). Trimming removed 6 bases from V and 3 bases from J, with 26 bases in between. CDR1 and CDR2 (germline): MDHEN, SYDVKM. The CDR3 is made up of 18 amino acids. The CDR3 DNA sequence: TGTGCCAGCAGATACACGTTAGGGGTGGGGACTCAAGACACTGAAGCTTTCTTT. Its translation: CASRYTLGVGTQDTEAFF.

As to this clone: One junction end does not reproduce the germline sequence, and a read error may be involved. The CDR3, as DNA: TGTGCCAGCAGCTCGATCCGTGGGGGGAACGCCGGGGAGCTGTTTTTT. Protein sequence: CASSSIRGGNAGELFF. The chain carries TRBV11-2 and TRBJ2-2; perhaps TRBD2 as D (6 bases). Germline V gives CDR1 SGHAT, CDR2 FQNNGV. This CDR3 has 16 amino acids.

The chain joins TRBV2 to TRBJ2-7, with D perhaps TRBD1 (5 bases). In germline, CDR1 is SNHLY, CDR2 FYNNEI. The V end was cut by 8 bases, the J end by 3 bases, with 8 bases between. The CDR3 length is 11 residues. CDR3 sequence reads: CASHDSYEQYV. CDR3 nucleotide sequence: TGTGCCAGCCACGACAGCTACGAGCAGTACGTC.

This clone appeared once. This chain uses TRBV5-4 with TRBJ2-5, with D tentatively TRBD1 (6 bases). This CDR3 has 15 residues. V gave up 0 bases and J gave up 2 bases, with 11 bases separating them. Germline CDR1 is SGHNT and CDR2 is YYREEE (reference sequence). The CDR3 DNA reads TGTGCCAGCAGCTTGGGACAGGCGAATCAAGAGACCCAGTACTTC. Translated: CASSLGQANQETQYF.

V gene TRBV19 combines with J gene TRBJ1-2; 8 bases line up with TRBD1. Germline lookup yields CDR1 LNHDA and CDR2 SQIVND (reference sequence). The CDR3 totals 16 residues. V shed 4 bases, J shed 2 bases, and the junction held 9 bases outside the gene matches. CDR3 residues: CASSTRGTGGNYGYTF. Here the CDR3 DNA reads TGTGCCAGTAGTACCCGCGGGACAGGAGGCAACTATGGCTACACCTTC.

J is TRBJ2-5 and V is TRBV19, with TRBD1 as a possible D gene (6 bases). V lost 6 bases and J lost 0, with 17 bases in between. Germline CDR1 LNHDA, CDR2 SQIVND (reference sequence). The CDR3 has 16 amino acids. CDR3 region: CASSPIGDTHQETQYF. CDR3 coding DNA: TGTGCCAGTAGCCCCATTGGGGACACACACCAAGAGACCCAGTACTTC.

This chain uses TRBV5-5 with TRBJ1-1, with 9 nucleotides matching TRBD1. The CDR3 loop spans 13 amino acids. The junction had 7 bases not matched to a gene; V was cut back by 5 bases and J by 8 bases. Germline loops: CDR1 SGHKS, CDR2 YYEKEE (reference sequence). For the CDR3, the DNA is TGTGCCAGCAGTAACACAGGGGGCGCGGAAGCTTTCTTT. Translated, it gives CASSNTGGAEAFF.

This chain joins TRBV3-1 (or the pseudogene TRBV3-2) and TRBJ1-2, with D maybe TRBD1 (6 bases). The CDR3 totals 14 residues. Trimming shortened V by 0 bases and J by 8 bases, and 13 bases separated the two germline ends. Germline values: CDR1 LGHDT, CDR2 YNNKEL (reference sequence). CDR3 DNA: TGTGCCAGCAGCCAAGATCTTGGGACACCCGGCTACACCTTC. Protein: CASSQDLGTPGYTF.

The genes are TRBV5-1 and TRBJ1-2; D gene uncertain. Looked up from germline, CDR1 is SGHRS and CDR2 is YFSETQ. V gave up 4 bases and J gave up 8 bases, with 18 bases separating them. This CDR3 region has 14 residues. CDR3 residues: CASSPREVSQGYTF. In DNA form, the CDR3 reads TGCGCCAGCAGCCCCCGAGAGGTCAGTCAGGGCTACACCTTC.

The rearrangement uses TRBV7-9 and TRBJ2-2; 9 positions agree with TRBD2. Germline V gene sequence: CDR1 SEHNR, CDR2 FQNEAQ (reference sequence). This CDR3 is built from 15 residues. V was pared by 5 bases and J by 6 bases, with 7 bases of the junction left unmatched. CDR3 sequence (DNA): TGTGCCAGCAGCCTTTCAGGGACTAGCTCCGGGGAGCTGTTTTTT. Its translation is CASSLSGTSSGELFF.

The chain couples TRBV9 to TRBJ2-1, with D tentatively TRBD2 (6 bases). The CDR3 contains 15 residues. The germline CDR1 and CDR2 sequences are SGDLS and YYNGEE. Trimming removed 1 base at V and 2 bases at J, with 10 bases between. The CDR3 DNA reads as TGTGCCAGCAGCGTATTGGCGGGAACCTACAATGAGCAGTTCTTC. Its protein is CASSVLAGTYNEQFF.

This chain uses TRBV19 with TRBJ1-2, with D hard to call. Trimming took off 8 bases at V and 3 bases at J, with 13 bases between the two ends. The V gene's germline CDR1 is LNHDA and CDR2 SQIVND (reference sequence). This CDR3 is built from 13 residues. The CDR3 loop reads CASRTVADYGYTF. CDR3 in DNA: TGTGCCAGTCGTACCGTAGCGGACTATGGCTACACCTTC.

The rearrangement uses TRBV6-5 and TRBJ1-1; the D is unclear. The CDR3 extends over 15 amino acids. Germline V CDR1 and CDR2: MNHEY, SVGAGI. V was trimmed by 4 bases and J by 0 bases, leaving 12 bases between them. CDR3 residues: CASSSNPTVNTEAFF. The CDR3 region has the DNA TGTGCCAGCAGTTCCAATCCCACAGTGAACACTGAAGCTTTCTTT.

The chain carries TRBV19 and TRBJ1-5; D gene uncertain. V dropped 5 bases and J dropped 6 bases, with 11 bases sitting between them. The V gene's germline CDR1 is LNHDA and CDR2 SQIVND (reference sequence). The CDR3 has 13 residues. The CDR3 loop is CASSGQVFQPQHF. As DNA, the CDR3 is TGTGCCAGTAGTGGGCAGGTTTTTCAGCCCCAGCATTTT.

The chain has TRBV11-2 and TRBJ2-5; possible D gene TRBD1, 5 bases. Germline V gene sequence: CDR1 SGHAT, CDR2 FQNNGV. This CDR3 comprises 15 residues. The V end lost 1 base, the J end lost 4 bases, and 13 bases lay between the germline ends. The CDR3 DNA sequence: TGTGCCAGCAGCTTAGGTCAGGGTTGGGGAGAGACCCAGTACTTC. Protein sequence: CASSLGQGWGETQYF.

V is TRBV2 and J is TRBJ2-7; D not certain. Germline values: CDR1 SNHLY, CDR2 FYNNEI. The CDR3 covers 13 residues. The ends were cut back, 6 bases at V and 5 bases at J, with 14 bases in the middle. CDR3 in amino acids: CASRKSELDEQYF. The DNA for the CDR3 is TGTGCCAGCAGAAAATCCGAACTCGACGAGCAGTACTTC.

CDR3 amino acids: CASARDLSYEQYV. CDR3 nucleotide sequence: TGTGCCAGTGCCCGGGACTTGTCCTACGAGCAGTACGTC. This rearrangement joins TRBV6-5 to TRBJ2-7; tentative D call: TRBD2 (6 bases). Germline CDR1 is MNHEY and CDR2 is SVGAGI. The CDR3 covers 13 residues. V shed 9 bases and J shed 1 base, with 13 bases lying between them.

This sequence joins TRBV6-5 and TRBJ1-2, with D perhaps matching TRBD1 (5 bases). V lost 5 bases to trimming and J lost 2 bases, with 9 bases between them. CDR1 and CDR2 (germline): MNHEY, SVGAGI. This CDR3 has 13 residues. The DNA of the CDR3 is TGTGCCAGCAGTCCGACAGAGAACTATGGCTACACCTTC. It encodes CASSPTENYGYTF.

The gene calls are TRBV19 and TRBJ2-7; the D gene is possibly TRBD2 (6 bases). The V end was cut by 7 bases, the J end by 7 bases, with 17 bases between. This CDR3 is built from 13 residues. Germline CDR1 LNHDA, CDR2 SQIVND (reference sequence). CDR3 loop: CASTHGLSGEQYF. The DNA of the CDR3 is TGTGCCAGTACCCATGGACTAAGCGGGGAGCAGTACTTC.

The chain joins TRBV5-4 to TRBJ2-3; TRBD2 aligns across 8 bases. Looked up from germline, CDR1 is SGHNT and CDR2 is YYREEE (reference sequence). Trimming removed 0 bases from V and 5 bases from J; junction bases left unmatched: 8. The CDR3 consists of 16 residues. The CDR3 bases are TGTGCCAGCAGCTTGGGGGCGGGGGGAAGTGGAGATACGCAGTATTTT. This codes for CASSLGAGGSGDTQYF.

The chain joins TRBV5-1 to TRBJ2-1; TRBD2 agrees at 12 bases. Looked up from germline, CDR1 is SGHRS and CDR2 is YFSETQ. V dropped 5 bases and J dropped 8; count of bases not matched to a gene: 8. The CDR3 is 15 residues long. Written as DNA, the CDR3 is TGCGCCAGCAGTCCGACTAGCGGGGGACCCTATGAGCAGTTCTTC. Its protein product is CASSPTSGGPYEQFF.

This chain joins TRBV6-5 and TRBJ1-1, with 10 bases fitting TRBD1. The trim removed 6 bases at V and 5 bases at J, leaving 9 bases unmatched. The CDR3 spans 15 residues. Germline loops: CDR1 MNHEY, CDR2 SVGAGI. The CDR3 sequence: CASRGQGRSGTEAFF. CDR3 nucleotides: TGTGCCAGCAGGGGACAGGGGCGATCGGGGACTGAAGCTTTCTTT.